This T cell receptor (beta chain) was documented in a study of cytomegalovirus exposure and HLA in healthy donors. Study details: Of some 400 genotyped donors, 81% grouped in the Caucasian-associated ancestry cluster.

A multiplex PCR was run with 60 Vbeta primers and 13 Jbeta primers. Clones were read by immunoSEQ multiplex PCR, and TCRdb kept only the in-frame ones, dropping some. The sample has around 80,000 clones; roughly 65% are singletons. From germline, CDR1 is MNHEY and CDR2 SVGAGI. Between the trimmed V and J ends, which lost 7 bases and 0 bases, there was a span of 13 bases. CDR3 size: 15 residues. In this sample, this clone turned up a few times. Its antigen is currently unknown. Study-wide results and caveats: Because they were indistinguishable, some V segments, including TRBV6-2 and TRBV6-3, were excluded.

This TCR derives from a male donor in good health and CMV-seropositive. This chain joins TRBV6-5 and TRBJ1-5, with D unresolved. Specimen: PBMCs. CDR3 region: CASKEGYYSNQPQHF. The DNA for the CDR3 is TGTGCCAGCAAAGAAGGCTACTATAGCAATCAGCCCCAGCATTTT.